This TCR beta chain was identified during a study of shared clonotypes between healthy human individuals. Germline CDR1 reads KGHSH; CDR2 reads LQKENI. The CDR3 covers 18 residues. V lost 1 base and J lost 4; bases outside the gene matches: 5. Healthy and HIV-negative, the adult donors had no recent acute infections or vaccinations. The table came from immunoSEQ multiplex PCR; TCRdb's copy has only in-frame clones and leaves some out. There are roughly 2.6 million clones in the sample; approximately 94% occur only once, and around 0.15% lies in the top ten. The chain couples TRBV18 to TRBJ2-6; TRBD2 agrees at 12 bases. Sequenced input: naive CD4+ T cells sorted from blood. Subset given: CD45RA+ positively selected. The clonotype comes from a man aged 18-30 years in good health. DNA for the CDR3: TGTGCCAGCTCACCACTGTCTAGCGGGGGGGACGGGGCCAACGTCCTGACTTTC. Translating gives CASSPLSSGGDGANVLTF.